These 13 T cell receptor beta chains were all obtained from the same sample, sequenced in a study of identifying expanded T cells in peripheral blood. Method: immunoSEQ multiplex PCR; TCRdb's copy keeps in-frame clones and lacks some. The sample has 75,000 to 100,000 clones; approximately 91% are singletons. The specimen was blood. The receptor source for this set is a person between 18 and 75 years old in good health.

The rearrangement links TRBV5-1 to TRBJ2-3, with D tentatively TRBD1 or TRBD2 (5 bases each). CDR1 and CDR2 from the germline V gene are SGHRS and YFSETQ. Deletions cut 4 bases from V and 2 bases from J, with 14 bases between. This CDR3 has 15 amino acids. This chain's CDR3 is CASSPRDGITDTQYF. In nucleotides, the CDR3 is TGCGCCAGCAGCCCTAGGGACGGAATCACAGATACGCAGTATTTT.

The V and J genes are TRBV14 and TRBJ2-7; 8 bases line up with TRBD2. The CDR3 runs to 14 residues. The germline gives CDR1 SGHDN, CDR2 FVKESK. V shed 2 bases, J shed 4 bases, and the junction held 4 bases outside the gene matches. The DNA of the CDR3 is TGTGCCAGCAGCCAAATGGGCGGGGGGTACGAGCAGTACTTC. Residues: CASSQMGGGYEQYF.

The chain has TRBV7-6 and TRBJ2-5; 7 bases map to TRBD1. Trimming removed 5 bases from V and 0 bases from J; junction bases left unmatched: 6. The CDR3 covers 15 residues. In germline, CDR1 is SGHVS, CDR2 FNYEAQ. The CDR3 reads CASSPGQAYQETQYF. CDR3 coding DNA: TGTGCCAGCAGCCCCGGACAGGCGTACCAAGAGACCCAGTACTTC.

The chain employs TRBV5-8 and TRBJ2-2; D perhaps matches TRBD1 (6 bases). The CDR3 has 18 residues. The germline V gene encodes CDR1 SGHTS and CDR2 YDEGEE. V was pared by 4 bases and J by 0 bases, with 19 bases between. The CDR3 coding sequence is TGTGCCAGCAGCCGATTTAGGGGGTCGGCATCGAACACCGGGGAGCTGTTTTTT. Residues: CASSRFRGSASNTGELFF.

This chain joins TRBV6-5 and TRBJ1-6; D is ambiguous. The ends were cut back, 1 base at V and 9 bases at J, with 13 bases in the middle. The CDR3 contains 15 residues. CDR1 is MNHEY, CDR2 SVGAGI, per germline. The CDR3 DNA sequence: TGTGCCAGCAGTTACTTTCGGGGAAAAAGTTCACCCCTCCACTTT. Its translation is CASSYFRGKSSPLHF.

The CDR3 sequence is CASSEAWGAGQPQHF. The DNA of the CDR3 is TGTGCCAGCAGTGAAGCGTGGGGGGCGGGTCAGCCCCAGCATTTT. This chain connects TRBV2 to TRBJ1-5; weak D call: TRBD1 (6 bases). Per the germline V gene, CDR1 is SNHLY and CDR2 is FYNNEI. The CDR3 contains 15 residues. Trimming cost V 0 bases and J 6 bases, with 12 bases left between them.

The CDR3 spells CASSRQAGNYGYTF. The CDR3 DNA is TGCGCCAGCAGCCGCCAAGCGGGTAACTATGGCTACACCTTC. The chain links TRBV4-1 to TRBJ1-2; D call uncertain. CDR1 is MGHRA, CDR2 YSYEKL, per germline. The CDR3 is 14 residues long. Trimming stripped 4 bases from V and 1 base from J, with 10 bases between.

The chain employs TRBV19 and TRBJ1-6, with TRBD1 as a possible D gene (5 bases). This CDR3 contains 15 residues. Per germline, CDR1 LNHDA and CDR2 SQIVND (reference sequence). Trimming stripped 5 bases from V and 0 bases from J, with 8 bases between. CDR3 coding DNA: TGTGCCAGTAGTGGGACTAGCTCCTATAATTCACCCCTCCACTTT. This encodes CASSGTSSYNSPLHF.

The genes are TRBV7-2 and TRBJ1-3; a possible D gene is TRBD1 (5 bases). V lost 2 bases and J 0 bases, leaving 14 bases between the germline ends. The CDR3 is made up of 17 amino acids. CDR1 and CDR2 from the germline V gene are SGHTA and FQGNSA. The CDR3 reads CASSLSAGPSSGNTIYF. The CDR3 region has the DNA TGTGCCAGCAGCTTATCCGCGGGACCTAGCTCTGGAAACACCATATATTTT.

The CDR3 protein is CASSQLVGDEQFF. In nucleotides, the CDR3 is TGCGCCAGCAGCCAGTTGGTCGGCGATGAGCAGTTCTTC. V is TRBV4-3 and J is TRBJ2-1; D is uncertain. V lost 3 bases and J 8 bases, leaving 11 bases between the germline ends. This CDR3 spans 13 amino acids. Germline CDR1 and CDR2: LGHNA and YSLEER.

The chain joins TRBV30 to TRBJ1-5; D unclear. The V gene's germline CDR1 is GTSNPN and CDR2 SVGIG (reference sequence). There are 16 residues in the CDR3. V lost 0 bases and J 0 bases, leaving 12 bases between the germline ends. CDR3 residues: CAWSVGSGYSNQPQHF. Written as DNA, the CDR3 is TGTGCCTGGAGTGTAGGCAGTGGCTATAGCAATCAGCCCCAGCATTTT.

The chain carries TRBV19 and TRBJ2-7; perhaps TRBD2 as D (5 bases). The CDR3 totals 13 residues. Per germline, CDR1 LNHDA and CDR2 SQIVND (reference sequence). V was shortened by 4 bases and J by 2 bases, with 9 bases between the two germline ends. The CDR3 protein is CASSRAGTYEQYF. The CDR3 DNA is TGTGCCAGTAGTAGAGCCGGGACCTACGAGCAGTACTTC.

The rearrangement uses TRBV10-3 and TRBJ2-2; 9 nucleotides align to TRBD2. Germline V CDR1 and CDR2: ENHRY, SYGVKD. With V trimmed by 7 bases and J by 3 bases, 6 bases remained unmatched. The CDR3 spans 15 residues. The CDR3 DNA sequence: TGTGCCATCACTCAGCGGGAGGCGGACACCGGGGAGCTGTTTTTT. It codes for CAITQREADTGELFF.